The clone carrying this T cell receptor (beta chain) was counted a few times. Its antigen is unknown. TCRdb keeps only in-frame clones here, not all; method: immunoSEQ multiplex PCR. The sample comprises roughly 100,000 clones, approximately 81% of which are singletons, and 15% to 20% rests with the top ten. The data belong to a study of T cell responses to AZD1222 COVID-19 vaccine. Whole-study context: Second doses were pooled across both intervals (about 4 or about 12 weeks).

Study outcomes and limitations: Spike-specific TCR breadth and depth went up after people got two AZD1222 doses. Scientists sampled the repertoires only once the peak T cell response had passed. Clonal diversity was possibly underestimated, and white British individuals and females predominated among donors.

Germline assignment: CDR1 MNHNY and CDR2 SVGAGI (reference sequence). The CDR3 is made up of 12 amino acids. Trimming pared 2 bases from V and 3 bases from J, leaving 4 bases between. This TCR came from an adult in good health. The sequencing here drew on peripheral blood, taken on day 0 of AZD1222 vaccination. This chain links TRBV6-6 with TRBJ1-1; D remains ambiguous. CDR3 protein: CASSYTDTEAFF. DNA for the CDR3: TGTGCCAGCAGTTACACGGACACTGAAGCTTTCTTT.